Each of the 23 T cell receptor beta chains below was sequenced from the same sample in a study of metastatic and nonmetastatic thyroid tumors. Thyroid surgery was performed in patients who had received no treatment beforehand. TCRdb re-clonotyped the PCR reads via MiXCR. This sample carries just under 20,000 clones, over 20% of them seen once, and the ten largest clones take around 9.3%. The sample was tumor tissue. These receptors were obtained from a male donor with papillary thyroid cancer or a benign thyroid nodule (not recorded which). Some clones in this sample may be carry-over from other donors' samples.

At least ten counts were recorded for this clone. The chain has TRBV6-4 and TRBJ2-2; D not certain. The CDR3 is 14 amino acids. V was clipped by 3 bases and J by 6 bases, with 11 bases between them. Germline loops: CDR1 MRHNA, CDR2 SNTAGT. This CDR3 reads CASSDSTTSGELFF. The CDR3 nucleotides are TGTGCCAGCAGTGATTCAACGACGTCCGGGGAGCTGTTTTTT.

Many counts were recorded for this clone. The chain couples TRBV27 to TRBJ1-2; D is uncertain. From germline, CDR1 is MNHEY and CDR2 SMNVEV (reference sequence). V shed 1 base and J shed 2 bases, with 17 bases lying between them. The CDR3 contains 17 residues. The CDR3 protein is CASSLLSSGNINYGYTF. CDR3 coding DNA: TGTGCCAGCAGTTTATTGTCGTCGGGGAATATAAACTATGGCTACACCTTC.

This clone was counted at least ten times. This rearrangement joins TRBV11-2 to TRBJ2-5; D uncertain. CDR3 size: 12 residues. From germline, CDR1 is SGHAT and CDR2 FQNNGV. The germline V and J ends were trimmed by 1 base and 4 bases, with 4 bases remaining between them. The CDR3 DNA sequence: TGTGCCAGCAGCTTAGGGTCAGAGACCCAGTACTTC. It codes for CASSLGSETQYF.

This clone is categorized as medium-sized. This chain links TRBV10-2 with TRBJ2-7, with D unresolved. The length of the CDR3 is 12 residues. V shed 3 bases and J shed 0 bases, with 3 bases lying between them. Germline loops: CDR1 WSHSY, CDR2 SAAADI. CDR3 in DNA: TGCGCCAGCAGTGATAACTCCTACGAGCAGTACTTC. Protein: CASSDNSYEQYF.

At least ten counts were recorded for this clone. The V and J genes are TRBV5-1 and TRBJ1-1; 11 nucleotides match TRBD1. The V and J ends lost 4 bases and 6 bases, in that order; junction bases with no gene match: 11. The germline V gene encodes CDR1 SGHRS and CDR2 YFSETQ. The CDR3 has 16 amino acids. The CDR3 region is CASSPGQGGIFSEAFF. In nucleotides, the CDR3 is TGCGCCAGCAGCCCGGGACAGGGGGGTATTTTTTCTGAAGCTTTCTTT.

This clone has more than one count but fewer than ten. The rearrangement links TRBV27 to TRBJ1-2; D not resolved. CDR3 size: 14 residues. Germline V gene data show CDR1 as MNHEY and CDR2 as SMNVEV (reference sequence). The V and J ends lost 5 bases and 7 bases respectively, with 17 bases between them. The CDR3 loop reads CASSPSSGVSGYTF. The CDR3 region has the DNA TGTGCCAGCAGTCCCTCCTCTGGAGTTAGTGGCTACACCTTC.

This clone was seen only a few times. The V and J genes are TRBV10-1 and TRBJ2-3; TRBD1 might be the D (5 bases). The CDR3 has 13 residues. Germline V gene sequence: CDR1 WNHNN, CDR2 SYGVQD (reference sequence). Trimming took 3 bases from V and 3 from J, leaving 7 bases between them. CDR3 coding DNA: TGCGCCAGCAGTGACCGACAGACAGATACGCAGTATTTT. Amino acid sequence: CASSDRQTDTQYF.

There are many counts of this clone. The V call is TRBV28, the J call TRBJ2-3; D not resolved. The CDR3 runs 13 residues. V lost 1 base, J lost 1 base, and 3 bases lay in between. Per germline, CDR1 MDHEN and CDR2 SYDVKM. CDR3 loop: CASSLYGTDTQYF. CDR3 sequence (DNA): TGTGCCAGCAGTTTATACGGCACAGATACGCAGTATTTT.

At least ten counts were recorded for this clone. The chain carries TRBV11-3 and TRBJ2-7; 9 bases align to TRBD2. This CDR3 spans 14 amino acids. The germline V gene encodes CDR1 SGHNT and CDR2 YENEEA. The V segment lost 7 bases and the J segment 6 bases; nucleotides outside the gene matches: 10. The CDR3 bases are TGTGCCAGCACCCGCGGTAGCGGGGGTGTCGAGCAGTACTTC. This translates into CASTRGSGGVEQYF.

This clone was seen repeatedly, ten times or more. The V call is TRBV27, the J call TRBJ2-3; 12 bases line up with TRBD2. The germline gives CDR1 MNHEY, CDR2 SMNVEV (reference sequence). The CDR3 is 18 residues long. V was clipped by 5 bases and J by 2 bases; unmatched bases: 11. The CDR3 reads CASSLYARLAGVTDTQYF. CDR3 sequence (DNA): TGTGCCAGCAGTCTTTACGCACGACTAGCGGGAGTCACAGATACGCAGTATTTT.

This clone was observed many times. V and J are TRBV20-1 and TRBJ1-2; D unclear. Germline CDR1 is DFQATT and CDR2 is SNEGSKA (reference sequence). The CDR3 length is 16 residues. V was trimmed by 2 bases and J by 0 bases, leaving 16 bases between them. The CDR3 protein is CSARLGISNTNYGYTF. Written as DNA, the CDR3 is TGCAGTGCTAGACTGGGCATATCTAATACTAACTATGGCTACACCTTC.

The sample holds many counts of this clone. The CDR3 DNA is TGTGCCAGTAGGACCAGGACAGGGACCCCAGATACGCAGTATTTT. This sequence encodes CASRTRTGTPDTQYF. The chain couples TRBV19 to TRBJ2-3; 8 bases map to TRBD1. The germline V gene encodes CDR1 LNHDA and CDR2 SQIVND (reference sequence). V trimming: 6 bases; J trimming: 4 bases; junction bases outside the gene matches: 9. CDR3 size: 15 residues.

This clone has at least ten counts. This chain connects TRBV10-1 to TRBJ2-1, with D possibly being TRBD1 (5 bases). The CDR3 consists of 16 residues. Trimming took off 6 bases at V and 5 bases at J, with 20 bases between the two ends. Germline lookup yields CDR1 WNHNN and CDR2 SYGVQD (reference sequence). The CDR3 DNA sequence: TGCGCCAGCAGCCTTCTGTTGGGCAGGGTTCACAATGAGCAGTTCTTC. Its protein is CASSLLLGRVHNEQFF.

Notes on this clone: The junction departs from germline at one end; a sequencing error may be responsible. The rearrangement uses TRBV20-1 and TRBJ2-7, with TRBD1 matching over 7 bases. The CDR3 has 15 residues. Germline V gene lookup returns CDR1 DFQATT and CDR2 SNEGSKA (reference sequence). The CDR3: CSARENRGESFEKYF. As DNA, the CDR3 is TGCAGTGCTAGAGAAAACAGGGGAGAGTCCTTCGAGAAGTACTTC.

This clone came up many times. The chain uses TRBV20-1 and TRBJ2-1; 12 bases fit TRBD2. The CDR3 runs to 13 residues. Looked up from germline, CDR1 is DFQATT and CDR2 is SNEGSKA (reference sequence). CDR3 bases: TGCAGACTAGCGGGGGGATCCTACAATGAGCAGTTCTTC. This gives the protein CRLAGGSYNEQFF.

The chain joins TRBV6-2 or TRBV6-3 to TRBJ2-7; D unclear. Germline lookup yields CDR1 MNHEY and CDR2 SVGEGT. Trimming cost V 3 bases and J 2 bases, with 11 bases left between them. The CDR3 runs 14 residues. The CDR3 region is CASSYSNDAYEQYF. CDR3 nucleotide sequence: TGTGCCAGCAGTTATTCGAACGACGCCTACGAGCAGTACTTC.

This clone occurred many times. The rearrangement uses TRBV19 and TRBJ2-7; TRBD1 matches 10 bases. CDR1 LNHDA and CDR2 SQIVND come from the germline V gene (reference sequence). Trimming at V came to 6 bases and at J to 6 bases, leaving 8 bases not matched to a gene. The CDR3 runs 14 residues. The chain's CDR3 is CASSDRDRGGEQYF. The CDR3 nucleotides are TGTGCCAGTAGCGACCGGGACAGGGGAGGCGAGCAGTACTTC.

This clone has a count of ten or more. In the same sample, other DNA sequences code for this CDR3. The chain is built from TRBV2 and TRBJ1-4; the D is unclear. Germline CDR1 is SNHLY and CDR2 is FYNNEI. The CDR3 totals 14 residues. V lost 2 bases and J 8 bases, leaving 12 bases between the germline ends. The CDR3 loop reads CASSEWIKREKLFF. CDR3 DNA: TGTGCCAGCAGTGAATGGATTAAACGGGAAAAACTGTTTTTT.

This clone has at least ten counts. The chain carries TRBV7-2 and TRBJ2-7, with D hard to call. CDR3 size: 14 residues. Trimming took 2 bases from V and 2 from J, leaving 10 bases between them. From germline, CDR1 is SGHTA and CDR2 FQGNSA. CDR3 protein: CASSLRLSAYEQYF. The CDR3 DNA reads as TGTGCCAGCAGCTTACGCCTCTCTGCCTACGAGCAGTACTTC.

Comments on this clone: This may arise from a read error, as a much more abundant clone is one base away. CDR3 sequence reads: CSALIGEDTQYF. The CDR3 DNA reads as TGCAGTGCTTTGATAGGGGAGGATACCCAGTACTTC. This rearrangement joins TRBV20-1 to TRBJ2-5; D is possibly TRBD2 (6 bases). Per germline, CDR1 DFQATT and CDR2 SNEGSKA (reference sequence). Trimming cost V 5 bases and J 8 bases, with 15 bases left between them. CDR3 size: 12 residues.

This clone was picked up many times. The chain couples TRBV10-3 to TRBJ1-1; TRBD1 aligns across 12 bases. This CDR3 has 15 amino acids. Germline V gene sequence: CDR1 ENHRY, CDR2 SYGVKD. Losses at the gene ends were 4 bases for V and 11 bases for J; bases not matched to a gene: 11. CDR3 region: CAISASGTGGEVAFF. CDR3 nucleotides: TGTGCCATCAGTGCTTCCGGGACAGGGGGCGAGGTGGCTTTCTTT.

The CDR3 protein is CASSFPGGNEQFF. The DNA of the CDR3 is TGTGCCAGCAGCTTCCCGGGAGGGAATGAGCAGTTCTTC. The J gene is TRBJ2-1, the V gene TRBV11-2; 8 positions match TRBD2. The J segment lost 7 bases and the V segment lost 3 bases, leaving 2 bases of the junction unmatched. Germline-derived CDR1 and CDR2 are SGHAT and FQNNGV. The CDR3 length is 13 residues.

This clone was found many times. A much bigger clone sits one base away, suggesting this may be a read error. The chain recombines TRBV10-3 with TRBJ2-7, with 10 bases matching TRBD2. This CDR3 is 15 amino acids long. Germline CDR1 ENHRY, CDR2 SYGVKD. CDR3 protein: CAISVISGRTYGQYF. The CDR3 coding sequence is TGTGCCATCAGTGTGATTAGCGGGAGGACCTACGGGCAGTACTTC.